The entry below gives a single T cell receptor (beta chain) sequence along with its context. The antigen is unknown. The data are from a study of Ad26.COV2.S vaccination and SARS-CoV-2 variants. Trimming took 0 bases from V and 2 from J; bases not matched to a gene: 9. The germline V gene has CDR1 MNHEY and CDR2 SVGEGT. The CDR3 is 18 amino acids. Broader study findings: There was reportedly substantial breadth in spike-specific CD8+ and CD4+ T cell responses after vaccination.

Sample treatment: roughly 19 received Ad26.COV2.S at low or high dose, single or two shots; roughly five received placebo; per-sample allocation not given. Day 63 after the first injection of vaccine or placebo was the sampling time. The repertoire was sequenced with immunoSEQ multiplex PCR; TCRdb's copy has only in-frame clones and lacks some. The table records approximately 450,000 clones, more than 80% of them present only once. The sequence came from a person between 18 and 65 years old who received the Ad26.COV2.S COVID-19 vaccine or a placebo. This chain uses TRBV6-2 or TRBV6-3 with TRBJ2-3; TRBD2 aligns across 9 bases. The input for sequencing was peripheral blood, taken in a trial of Ad26.COV2.S vaccine versus placebo. The CDR3 sequence is CASSYSSGTSGLTDTQYF. CDR3 in DNA: TGTGCCAGCAGTTACTCGAGTGGAACTAGCGGGCTCACAGATACGCAGTATTTT.